This T cell receptor (beta chain) was sequenced in a study of T cell clones after liver transplantation. Whole-study context: Pre-transplant mixed lymphocyte reactions yielded third-party-reactive TCRbeta sequences as comparators for graft-donor-reactive sequences. Draws occurred before transplant, before withdrawal, and after complete or failed withdrawal. The study, taken as a whole, reports: Post-transplant, graft-donor-reactive CD4 TCRbeta sequences in blood dropped significantly in most of the 8 subjects.

Concerning this clone: Its antigen remains unidentified.

TCRdb's table, derived via immunoSEQ multiplex PCR, lists solely in-frame clones and lacks some. The table records some 70,000 clones, 90% of them present only once. J gave up 2 bases and V 1 base, and 3 bases lay outside the gene matches. Germline CDR1 is LGHNT and CDR2 is FRNRAP. This CDR3 has 16 amino acids. Sorting of unstimulated PBMCs yielded separate CD3+CD4+ and CD3+CD8+ fractions. Sequencing was performed on CD4+ T cells from blood, taken before liver transplant. This chain uses TRBV12-5 with TRBJ1-5; TRBD1 matches 9 bases. This TCR derives from a human donor who received a liver transplant. The CDR3 region has the DNA TGTGCTAGTGGTTTGGGACAGGGGGTCGGCAATCAGCCCCAGCATTTT. Translated, it gives CASGLGQGVGNQPQHF.